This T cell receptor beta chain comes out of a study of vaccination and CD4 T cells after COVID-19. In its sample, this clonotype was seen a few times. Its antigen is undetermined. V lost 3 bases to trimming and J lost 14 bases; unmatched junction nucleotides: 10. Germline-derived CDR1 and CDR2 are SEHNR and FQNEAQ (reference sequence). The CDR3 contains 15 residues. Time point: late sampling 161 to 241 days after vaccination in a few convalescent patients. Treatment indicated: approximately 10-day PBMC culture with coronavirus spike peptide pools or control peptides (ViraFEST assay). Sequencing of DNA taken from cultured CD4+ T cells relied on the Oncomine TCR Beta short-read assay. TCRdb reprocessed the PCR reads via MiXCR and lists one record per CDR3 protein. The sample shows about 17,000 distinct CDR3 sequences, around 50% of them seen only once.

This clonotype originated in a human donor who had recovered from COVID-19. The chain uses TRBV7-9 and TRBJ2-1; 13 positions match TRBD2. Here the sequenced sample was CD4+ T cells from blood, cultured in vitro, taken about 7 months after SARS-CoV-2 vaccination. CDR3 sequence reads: CASSFAGTSGTREFF. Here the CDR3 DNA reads TGTGCCAGCAGCTTCGCCGGGACTAGCGGGACTAGGGAGTTCTTC.